Listed here are 3 T cell receptor beta chains from one sample, sequenced in a study of technical replicates of blood from a few donors. Assay used: immunoSEQ multiplex PCR; TCRdb lists only in-frame clones, some missing. The table lists around 80,000 clones, less than 99% of them singletons. The sequencing input was T cells isolated from PBMCs. These receptors all stem from a human donor in good health.

The CDR3 DNA reads TGTGCCAGCAGTGGCAGGGGTGCGGACACTGAAGCTTTCTTT. It translates to CASSGRGADTEAFF. V and J are TRBV6-4 and TRBJ1-1; the D gene is possibly TRBD1 (6 bases). The CDR3 extends over 14 amino acids. V was shortened by 4 bases and J by 3 bases, with 12 bases between the two germline ends. CDR1 is MRHNA and CDR2 is SNTAGT in the germline V gene.

This clone has only one observation. The rearrangement uses TRBV11-2 and TRBJ2-1; TRBD2 matches at 7 bases. Per germline, CDR1 SGHAT and CDR2 FQNNGV. This CDR3 has 15 residues. Trimming took 2 bases from V and 5 from J; bases not matched to a gene: 6. CDR3 nucleotide sequence: TGTGCCAGCAGCTTAACGGGAGGATCCGACAATGAGCAGTTCTTC. It yields the protein CASSLTGGSDNEQFF.

This chain joins TRBV19 and TRBJ2-3; D remains unclear. Deletions cut 2 bases from V and 6 bases from J, with 9 bases between. This CDR3 contains 13 residues. Germline CDR1 LNHDA, CDR2 SQIVND (reference sequence). CDR3 DNA: TGTGCCAGTAGTATACCGGTTTTGGATACGCAGTATTTT. This gives the protein CASSIPVLDTQYF.